Given below is one T cell receptor (beta chain) in context. Its antigen is not known. The data were taken from a study of CD8 T cells in Susac syndrome. For the study at large: There were roughly six sequenced Susac syndrome patients with active disease and fewer than 10 in remission.

This CDR3 has 16 residues. Trimming removed 2 bases from V and 7 bases from J; junction bases left unmatched: 8. Germline V gene lookup returns CDR1 MGHRA and CDR2 YSYEKL. With random hexamers, 0.5 to 1 ug RNA was reverse transcribed. MiXCR was run by TCRdb on the immunoSEQ multiplex PCR reads, yielding one entry per CDR3 protein. The sample lists about 120,000 distinct CDR3 sequences, 96% occurring once. Whole-study findings and limits: The study conceded that its TCR sequencing and HLA analysis involved relatively few individuals.

The rearrangement links TRBV4-1 to TRBJ2-2; 9 bases match TRBD1. Sequenced input: CD4+ T cells from PBMCs. The sequence was collected from a human donor with Susac syndrome. CDR3 loop: CASSQPGQGVNGELFF. CDR3 DNA: TGCGCCAGCAGCCAACCGGGACAGGGTGTTAACGGGGAGCTGTTTTTT.